These 21 T cell receptor beta chains were all obtained from the same sample, sequenced in a study of blood T cell repertoires in COVID-19 (dated by TCRdb to 2020 to 2021). The method behind the library was the immunoSEQ multiplex PCR assay. In its TCRdb copy, this immuneACCESS table keeps in-frame sequences only and misses some clones. Where compared with another copy, unresolved V genes explain less than half of these, and the others have no known cause. Within this sample are roughly 190,000 clones, with around 86% of them counted one time only. Clones ranked in the top ten supply more than 6.5% of the sample. What was sequenced was peripheral blood. The origin of the receptors is a woman older than 75 in a cohort sampled during active or convalescent COVID-19.

The chain carries TRBV30 and TRBJ2-1, with 8 nucleotides matching TRBD2. There are 15 residues in the CDR3. Trimming removed 0 bases from V and 7 bases from J; junction bases left unmatched: 8. Germline lookup yields CDR1 GTSNPN and CDR2 SVGIG (reference sequence). The CDR3 DNA reads TGTGCCTGGAGTGTTCGAGCGGGAGTATGGAATGAGCAGTTCTTC. Encoded protein: CAWSVRAGVWNEQFF. The full variable domain, completed using reference TRBV30 and TRBJ2-1, is SQTIHQWPATLVQPVGSPLSLECTVEGTSNPNLYWYRQAAGRGLQLLFYSVGIGQISSEVPQNLSASRPQDRQFILSSKKLLLSDSGFYLCAWSVRAGVWNEQFFGPGTRLTVL.

The rearrangement links TRBV6-5 to TRBJ1-2, with TRBD1 matching over 9 bases. Losses at the gene ends were 5 bases for V and 5 bases for J; bases not matched to a gene: 9. Germline CDR1 MNHEY, CDR2 SVGAGI. The CDR3 runs 15 residues. DNA for the CDR3: TGTGCCAGCAGTCTAGGACAGGGGCCAACTTATGGCTACACCTTC. Protein: CASSLGQGPTYGYTF.

This chain connects TRBV3-1 (or the pseudogene TRBV3-2) to TRBJ2-3; D might be TRBD2 (6 bases). Germline V CDR1 and CDR2: LGHDT, YNNKEL (reference sequence). The V end was cut by 5 bases, the J end by 6 bases, with 27 bases between. The CDR3 is 18 amino acids. The CDR3 here is CASSEILSPGGLEDTQYF. DNA of the CDR3: TGTGCCAGCAGCGAGATCCTGTCTCCCGGGGGATTGGAGGATACGCAGTATTTT.

The gene calls are TRBV11-3 and TRBJ2-7; the match to TRBD2 covers 12 bases. The junction had 9 bases not matched to a gene; V was cut back by 5 bases and J by 1 base. The CDR3 runs to 17 residues. CDR1 and CDR2 from the germline V gene are SGHNT and YENEEA. For the CDR3, the DNA is TGTGCCAGCAGCGGCCGACTAGCGGGGGAGGCTTCCTACGAGCAGTACTTC. Its translation is CASSGRLAGEASYEQYF.

The gene calls are TRBV24-1 and TRBJ1-1; TRBD1 aligns across 9 bases. The germline gives CDR1 KGHDR, CDR2 SFDVKD. Trimming at V came to 3 bases and at J to 11 bases, leaving 3 bases not matched to a gene. The CDR3 length is 12 residues. The CDR3 region is CATSDPGTGAFF. The CDR3 nucleotides are TGTGCCACCAGTGATCCCGGGACAGGGGCTTTCTTT.

Worth noting for this clone: As the CDR3 is not closed by the conserved phenylalanine or tryptophan, this likely results from a read error. No DNA is shown, since the ends of the CDR3 on it are uncertain; the CDR3 is the one TCRdb lists. The gene calls are TRBV4-1 and TRBJ2-4; no DNA check was done on the table's D call, TRBD1. The CDR3 length equals 8 residues, ends included. Germline V lookup: CDR1 MGHRA, CDR2 YSYEKL. The CDR3 sequence: CAGSGQAV.

The chain employs TRBV3-1 (or the pseudogene TRBV3-2) and TRBJ2-5, with a weak D call TRBD2 (5 bases). The V gene lost 4 bases and the J gene lost 7 bases, with 10 bases spanning the gap. The CDR3 has 12 amino acids. Germline V lookup: CDR1 LGHDT, CDR2 YNNKEL (reference sequence). CDR3 loop: CASSPNGGTQYF. DNA for the CDR3: TGTGCCAGCAGCCCTAACGGAGGGACCCAGTACTTC.

This clone was picked up a small number of times. V is TRBV28 and J is TRBJ2-7, with D perhaps matching TRBD2 (5 bases). This CDR3 spans 13 amino acids. The V end lost 1 base, the J end lost 5 bases, and 9 bases lay between the germline ends. CDR1 and CDR2 from the germline V gene are MDHEN and SYDVKM. The CDR3 loop reads CASSLSGNDEQYF. CDR3 bases: TGTGCCAGCAGTTTATCGGGGAACGACGAGCAGTACTTC. The full variable domain, its missing parts supplied by reference TRBV28 and TRBJ2-7, is DVKVTQSSRYLVKRTGEKVFLECVQDMDHENMFWYRQDPGLGLRLIYFSYDVKMKEKGDIPEGYSVSREKKERFSLILESASTNQTSMYLCASSLSGNDEQYFGPGTRLTVT.

V is TRBV11-2 and J is TRBJ1-2; the D is unclear. CDR1 is SGHAT, CDR2 FQNNGV, per germline. The V end lost 5 bases, the J end lost 0 bases, and 10 bases lay between the germline ends. This CDR3 is built from 14 residues. The DNA for the CDR3 is TGTGCCAGCAGCGCGGAGGCAGCTAACTATGGCTACACCTTC. This sequence encodes CASSAEAANYGYTF.

This chain's CDR3 is CASSFLAGEGDGELFF. CDR3 coding DNA: TGTGCCAGCAGCTTTTTAGCGGGAGAAGGCGACGGGGAGCTGTTTTTT. The V call is TRBV5-6, the J call TRBJ2-2; the match to TRBD2 covers 9 bases. Germline CDR1 is SGHDT and CDR2 is YYEEEE. This CDR3 is 16 amino acids long. V was clipped by 2 bases and J by 7 bases; unmatched bases: 9.

This clone appeared a few times. This chain joins TRBV28 and TRBJ1-2; TRBD1 might be the D (6 bases). Germline-derived CDR1 and CDR2 are MDHEN and SYDVKM. Trimming stripped 4 bases from V and 3 bases from J, with 18 bases between. The CDR3 covers 16 residues. CDR3 sequence reads: CASSSNRDHGDYGYTF. In DNA form, the CDR3 reads TGTGCCAGCAGTTCTAACAGGGACCACGGGGACTATGGCTACACCTTC.

This chain joins TRBV14 and TRBJ1-1, with D hard to call. The V gene lost 1 base and the J gene lost 1 base, with 7 bases spanning the gap. CDR1 SGHDN and CDR2 FVKESK come from the germline V gene. The CDR3 is 14 residues long. This chain's CDR3 is CASSQVAGNTEAFF. CDR3 in DNA: TGTGCCAGCAGCCAAGTCGCGGGGAACACTGAAGCTTTCTTT.

This clone was seen only once. This chain links TRBV5-1 with TRBJ2-6; D gene unclear. In germline, CDR1 is SGHRS, CDR2 YFSETQ. This CDR3 spans 18 amino acids. V shed 0 bases and J shed 2 bases, with 15 bases lying between them. The chain's CDR3 is CASSLALLSRAGANVLTF. The CDR3 DNA follows: TGCGCCAGCAGCTTGGCCCTGCTCTCGAGAGCTGGGGCCAACGTCCTGACTTTC. The entire variable domain, with the rest obtained from reference TRBV5-1 and TRBJ2-6, is as follows: KAGVTQTPRYLIKTRGQQVTLSCSPISGHRSVSWYQQTPGQGLQFLFEYFSETQRNKGNFPGRFSGRQFSNSRSEMNVSTLELGDSALYLCASSLALLSRAGANVLTFGAGSRLTVL.

The V gene is TRBV2, the J gene TRBJ1-2, with 7 nucleotides matching TRBD1. Germline lookup yields CDR1 SNHLY and CDR2 FYNNEI. Germline trimming cut 7 bases from V and 4 bases from J; bases unmatched to any gene: 6. CDR3 length: 13 amino acids. The CDR3 loop is CASKARGSYGYTF. In DNA form, the CDR3 reads TGTGCCAGCAAGGCCAGGGGGAGCTATGGCTACACCTTC.

The V and J genes are TRBV4-3 and TRBJ2-3; 7 nucleotides agree with TRBD2. This CDR3 is built from 18 residues. Germline V CDR1 and CDR2: LGHNA, YSLEER. V lost 0 bases, J lost 1 base, and 10 bases stayed unmatched. Here the CDR3 DNA reads TGCGCCAGCAGCCAAGATTATAGACGGGGGGACCGCACAGATACGCAGTATTTT. Amino acid sequence: CASSQDYRRGDRTDTQYF.

This rearrangement joins TRBV5-1 to TRBJ2-7, with 11 nucleotides matching TRBD2. This CDR3 has 14 amino acids. Germline lookup yields CDR1 SGHRS and CDR2 YFSETQ. Trimming removed 4 bases from V and 6 bases from J; junction bases left unmatched: 6. The CDR3 DNA is TGCGCCAGCAGCACCAGACTAGCGGGGAGCGAGCAGTACTTC. Residues: CASSTRLAGSEQYF.

J is TRBJ2-1 and V is TRBV24-1; 15 bases fit TRBD2. The CDR3 contains 16 residues. Losses at the gene ends were 7 bases for V and 6 bases for J; bases not matched to a gene: 6. Per germline, CDR1 KGHDR and CDR2 SFDVKD. This chain's CDR3 is CATSREGLAGGNEQFF. In DNA, the CDR3 is TGTGCCACCAGCAGAGAGGGACTAGCGGGAGGCAATGAGCAGTTCTTC.

V usage is TRBV28 and J usage is TRBJ2-5; 7 bases are a match to TRBD1. The V segment lost 5 bases and the J segment 4 bases; nucleotides outside the gene matches: 1. This CDR3 is built from 12 residues. Germline V gene data show CDR1 as MDHEN and CDR2 as SYDVKM. The CDR3 loop is CASSEGAETQYF. The CDR3 DNA is TGTGCCAGCAGTGAGGGGGCAGAGACCCAGTACTTC.

The chain carries TRBV5-4 and TRBJ1-4, with 9 bases aligning to TRBD1. CDR3 size: 15 residues. With V trimmed by 5 bases and J by 8 bases, 10 bases remained unmatched. In germline, CDR1 is SGHNT, CDR2 YYREEE (reference sequence). Here the CDR3 reads CASSPRTGVGEKLFF. CDR3 coding DNA: TGTGCCAGCAGTCCCCGGACAGGGGTAGGCGAAAAACTGTTTTTT.

The chain recombines TRBV5-5 with TRBJ2-2, with D perhaps TRBD2 (5 bases). Trimming took off 4 bases at V and 7 bases at J, with 14 bases between the two ends. The length of the CDR3 is 14 residues. Germline lookup yields CDR1 SGHKS and CDR2 YYEKEE (reference sequence). This CDR3 reads CASSLDAGIGELFF. In DNA form, the CDR3 reads TGTGCCAGCAGCCTGGACGCGGGCATCGGGGAGCTGTTTTTT.

The genes are TRBV30 and TRBJ1-1; TRBD1 might be the D (6 bases). The germline V and J ends were trimmed by 2 bases and 6 bases, with 10 bases remaining between them. CDR3 length: 12 residues. Germline-derived CDR1 and CDR2 are GTSNPN and SVGIG (reference sequence). CDR3 coding DNA: TGTGCCTGGAGTTTGACAGGTGCTGAAGCTTTCTTT. This codes for CAWSLTGAEAFF.